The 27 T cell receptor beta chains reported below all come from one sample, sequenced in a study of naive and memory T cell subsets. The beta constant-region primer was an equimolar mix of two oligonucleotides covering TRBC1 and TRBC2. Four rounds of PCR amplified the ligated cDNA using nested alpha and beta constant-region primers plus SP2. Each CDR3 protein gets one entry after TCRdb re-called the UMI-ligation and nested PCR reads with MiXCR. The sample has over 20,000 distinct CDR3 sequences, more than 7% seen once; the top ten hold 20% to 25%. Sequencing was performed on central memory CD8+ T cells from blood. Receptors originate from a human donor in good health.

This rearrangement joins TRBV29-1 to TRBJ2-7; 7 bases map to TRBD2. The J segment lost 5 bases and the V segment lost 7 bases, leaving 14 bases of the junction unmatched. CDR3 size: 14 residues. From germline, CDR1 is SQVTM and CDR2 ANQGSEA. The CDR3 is CSALLGIAGNEQYF. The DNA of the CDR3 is TGCAGCGCCCTCCTCGGGATAGCGGGTAACGAGCAGTACTTC.

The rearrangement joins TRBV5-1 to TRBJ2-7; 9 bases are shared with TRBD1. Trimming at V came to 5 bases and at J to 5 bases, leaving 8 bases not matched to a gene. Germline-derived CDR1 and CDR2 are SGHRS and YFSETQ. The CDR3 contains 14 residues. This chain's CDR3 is CASRSGTGFHEQYF. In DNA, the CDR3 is TGCGCCAGCAGATCCGGGACAGGGTTCCACGAGCAGTACTTC. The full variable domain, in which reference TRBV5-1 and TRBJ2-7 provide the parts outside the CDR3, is KAGVTQTPRYLIKTRGQQVTLSCSPISGHRSVSWYQQTPGQGLQFLFEYFSETQRNKGNFPGRFSGRQFSNSRSEMNVSTLELGDSALYLCASRSGTGFHEQYFGPGTRLTVT.

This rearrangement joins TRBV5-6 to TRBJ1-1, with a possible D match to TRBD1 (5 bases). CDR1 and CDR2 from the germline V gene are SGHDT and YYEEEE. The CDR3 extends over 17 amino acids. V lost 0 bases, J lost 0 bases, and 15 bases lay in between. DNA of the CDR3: TGTGCCAGCAGCTTGGCGCTAGGGACTCGAGTGAACACTGAAGCTTTCTTT. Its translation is CASSLALGTRVNTEAFF.

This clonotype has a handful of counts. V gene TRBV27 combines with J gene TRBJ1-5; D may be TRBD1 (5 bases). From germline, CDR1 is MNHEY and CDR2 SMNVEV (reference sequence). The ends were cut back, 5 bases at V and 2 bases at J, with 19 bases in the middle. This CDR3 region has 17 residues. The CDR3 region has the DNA TGTGCCAGCAGTCCTACGAGTAGCCTCAGGGGCAATCAGCCCCAGCATTTT. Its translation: CASSPTSSLRGNQPQHF.

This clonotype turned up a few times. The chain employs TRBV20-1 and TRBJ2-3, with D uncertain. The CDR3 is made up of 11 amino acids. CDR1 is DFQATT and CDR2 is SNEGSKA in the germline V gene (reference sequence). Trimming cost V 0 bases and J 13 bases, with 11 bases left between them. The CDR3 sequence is CSARDCQEKYF. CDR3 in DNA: TGCAGTGCTAGAGATTGTCAGGAGAAGTATTTT.

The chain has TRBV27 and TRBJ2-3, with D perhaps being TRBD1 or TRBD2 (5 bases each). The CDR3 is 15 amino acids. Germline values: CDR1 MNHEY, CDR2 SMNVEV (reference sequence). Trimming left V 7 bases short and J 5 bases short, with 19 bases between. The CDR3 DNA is TGTGCCAGCACCCTCAGGACTCCAGGGATAGATACGCAGTATTTT. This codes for CASTLRTPGIDTQYF.

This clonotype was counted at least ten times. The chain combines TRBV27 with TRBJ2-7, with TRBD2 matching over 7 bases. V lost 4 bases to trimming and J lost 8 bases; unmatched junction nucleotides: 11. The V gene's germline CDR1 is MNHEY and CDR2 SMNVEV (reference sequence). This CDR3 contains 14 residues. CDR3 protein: CASSSTSWREQQYF. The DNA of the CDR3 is TGTGCCAGCAGTTCCACCTCGTGGCGGGAGCAGCAGTACTTC.

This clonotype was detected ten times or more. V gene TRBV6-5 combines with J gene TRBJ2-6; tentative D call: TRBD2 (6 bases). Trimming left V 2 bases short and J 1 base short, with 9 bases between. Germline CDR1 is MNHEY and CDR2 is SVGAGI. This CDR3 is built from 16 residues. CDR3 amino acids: CASSYEGTSGANVLTF. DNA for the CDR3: TGTGCCAGCAGTTACGAGGGGACTTCTGGGGCCAACGTCCTGACTTTC.

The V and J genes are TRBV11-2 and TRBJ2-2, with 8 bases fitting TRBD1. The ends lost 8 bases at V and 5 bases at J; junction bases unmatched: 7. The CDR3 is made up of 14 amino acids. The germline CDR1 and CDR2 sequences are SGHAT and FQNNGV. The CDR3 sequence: CASCGDRRTGELFF. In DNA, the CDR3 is TGTGCCAGCTGTGGGGACAGGAGGACCGGGGAGCTGTTTTTT.

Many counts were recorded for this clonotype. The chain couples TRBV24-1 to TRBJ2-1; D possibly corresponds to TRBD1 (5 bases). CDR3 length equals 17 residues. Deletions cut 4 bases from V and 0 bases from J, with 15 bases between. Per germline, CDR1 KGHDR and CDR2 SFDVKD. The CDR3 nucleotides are TGTGCCACCAGTGACGCCGCGACAGCAAGCTCCTACAATGAGCAGTTCTTC. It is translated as CATSDAATASSYNEQFF.

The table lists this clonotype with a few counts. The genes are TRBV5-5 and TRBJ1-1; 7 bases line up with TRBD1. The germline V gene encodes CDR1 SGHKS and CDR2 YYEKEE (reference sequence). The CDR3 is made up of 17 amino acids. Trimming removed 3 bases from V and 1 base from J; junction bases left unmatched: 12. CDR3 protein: CASSSLTLGTANTEAFF. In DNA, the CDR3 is TGTGCCAGCAGCTCCCTCACTTTAGGGACAGCGAACACTGAAGCTTTCTTT.

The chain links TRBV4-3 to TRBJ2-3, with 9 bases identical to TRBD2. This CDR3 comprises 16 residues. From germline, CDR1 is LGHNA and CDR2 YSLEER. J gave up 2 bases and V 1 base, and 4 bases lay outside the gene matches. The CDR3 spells CASSQGLAETTDTQYF. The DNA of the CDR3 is TGCGCCAGCAGCCAAGGACTAGCGGAGACCACAGATACGCAGTATTTT.

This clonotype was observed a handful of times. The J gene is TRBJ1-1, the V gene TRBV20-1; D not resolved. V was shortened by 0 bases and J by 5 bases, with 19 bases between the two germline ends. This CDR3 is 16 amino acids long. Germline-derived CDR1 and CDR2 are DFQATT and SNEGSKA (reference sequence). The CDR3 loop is CSARDPRPQVGTEAFF. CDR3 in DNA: TGCAGTGCTAGAGATCCCCGGCCCCAAGTCGGAACTGAAGCTTTCTTT.

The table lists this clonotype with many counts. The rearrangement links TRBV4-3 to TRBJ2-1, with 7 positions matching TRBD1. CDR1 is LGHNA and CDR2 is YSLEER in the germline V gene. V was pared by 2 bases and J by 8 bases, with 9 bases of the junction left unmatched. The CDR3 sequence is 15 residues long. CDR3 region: CASSQRDRVYYEQFF. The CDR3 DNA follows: TGCGCCAGCAGCCAAAGAGACAGGGTGTACTATGAGCAGTTCTTC.

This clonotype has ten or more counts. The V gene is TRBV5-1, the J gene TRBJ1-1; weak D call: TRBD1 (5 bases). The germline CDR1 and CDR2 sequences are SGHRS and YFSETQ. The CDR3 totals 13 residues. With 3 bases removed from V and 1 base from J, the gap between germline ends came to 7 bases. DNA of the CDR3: TGCGCCAGCAGCTACGACAGGAACACTGAAGCTTTCTTT. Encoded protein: CASSYDRNTEAFF.

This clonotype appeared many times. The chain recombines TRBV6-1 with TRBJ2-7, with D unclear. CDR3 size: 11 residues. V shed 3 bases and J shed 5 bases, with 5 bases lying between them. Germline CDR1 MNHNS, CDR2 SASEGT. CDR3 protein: CASSDINEQYF. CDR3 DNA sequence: TGTGCCAGCAGTGATATTAACGAGCAGTACTTC.

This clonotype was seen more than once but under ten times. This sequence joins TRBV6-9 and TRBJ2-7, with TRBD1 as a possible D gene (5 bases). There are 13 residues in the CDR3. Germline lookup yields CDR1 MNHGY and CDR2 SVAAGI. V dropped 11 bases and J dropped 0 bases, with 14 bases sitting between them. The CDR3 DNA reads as TGTGCCCGCCCGGCAGACAGCTCCTACGAGCAGTACTTC. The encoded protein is CARPADSSYEQYF.

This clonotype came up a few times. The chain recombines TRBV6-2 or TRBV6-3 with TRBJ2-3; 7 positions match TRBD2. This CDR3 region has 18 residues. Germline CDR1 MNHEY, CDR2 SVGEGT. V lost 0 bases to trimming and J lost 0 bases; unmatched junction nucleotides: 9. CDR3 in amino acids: CASSYSILSGVSTDTQYF. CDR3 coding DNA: TGTGCCAGCAGTTACTCGATCTTGAGCGGGGTTAGCACAGATACGCAGTATTTT.

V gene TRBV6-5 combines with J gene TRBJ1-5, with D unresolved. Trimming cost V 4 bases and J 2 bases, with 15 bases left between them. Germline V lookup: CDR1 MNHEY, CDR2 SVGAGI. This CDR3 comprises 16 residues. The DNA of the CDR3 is TGTGCCAGCAGTTCCGAGGGTCTGGGTTGCAATCAGCCCCAGCATTTT. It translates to CASSSEGLGCNQPQHF.

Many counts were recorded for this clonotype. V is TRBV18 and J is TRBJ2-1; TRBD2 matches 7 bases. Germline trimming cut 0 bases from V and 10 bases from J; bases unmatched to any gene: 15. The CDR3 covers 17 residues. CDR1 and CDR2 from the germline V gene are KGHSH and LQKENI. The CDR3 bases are TGTGCCAGCTCACCACCTGGGAGGGCCGTCGTCATAGAGGAGCAGTTCTTC. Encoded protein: CASSPPGRAVVIEEQFF.

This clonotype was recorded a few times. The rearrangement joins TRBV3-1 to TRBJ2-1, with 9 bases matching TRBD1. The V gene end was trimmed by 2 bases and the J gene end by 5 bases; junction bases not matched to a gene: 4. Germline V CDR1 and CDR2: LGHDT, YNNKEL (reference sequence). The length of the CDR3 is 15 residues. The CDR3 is CASSQLDRGDNEQFF. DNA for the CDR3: TGTGCCAGCAGCCAACTGGACAGGGGCGACAATGAGCAGTTCTTC.

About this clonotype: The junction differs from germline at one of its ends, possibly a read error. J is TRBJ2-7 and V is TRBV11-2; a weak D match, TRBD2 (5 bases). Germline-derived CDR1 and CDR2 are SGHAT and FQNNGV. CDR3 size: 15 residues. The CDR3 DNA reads TGTGCCAGCAGCCTAGACGCTCCGGGAACCTACGAGCAGTACTTC. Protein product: CASSLDAPGTYEQYF. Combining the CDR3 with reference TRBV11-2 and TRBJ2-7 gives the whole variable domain EAGVAQSPRYKIIEKRQSVAFWCNPISGHATLYWYQQILGQGPKLLIQFQNNGVVDDSQLPKDRFSAERLKGVDSTLKIQPAKLEDSAVYLCASSLDAPGTYEQYFGPGTRLTVT.

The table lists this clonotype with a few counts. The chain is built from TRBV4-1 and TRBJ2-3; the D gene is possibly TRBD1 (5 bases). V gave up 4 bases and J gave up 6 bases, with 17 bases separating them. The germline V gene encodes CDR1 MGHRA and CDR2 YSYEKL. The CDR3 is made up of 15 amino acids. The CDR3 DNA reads TGCGCCAGCAGCCGGACAACCGAGCTTGAGGATACGCAGTATTTT. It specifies CASSRTTELEDTQYF.

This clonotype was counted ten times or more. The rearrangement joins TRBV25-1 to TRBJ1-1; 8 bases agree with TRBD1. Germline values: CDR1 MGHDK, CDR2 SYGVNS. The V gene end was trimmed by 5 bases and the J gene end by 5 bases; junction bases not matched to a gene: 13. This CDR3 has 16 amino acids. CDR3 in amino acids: CASSRLKTGVKTEAFF. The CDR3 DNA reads TGTGCCAGCAGTCGTCTCAAGACAGGGGTAAAGACTGAAGCTTTCTTT.

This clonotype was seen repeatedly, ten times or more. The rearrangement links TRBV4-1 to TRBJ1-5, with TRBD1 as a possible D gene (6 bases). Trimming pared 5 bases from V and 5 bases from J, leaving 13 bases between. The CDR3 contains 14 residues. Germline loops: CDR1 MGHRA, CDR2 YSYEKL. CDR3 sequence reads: CASSSWEGDQPQHF. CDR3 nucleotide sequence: TGCGCCAGCAGCAGCTGGGAGGGGGATCAGCCCCAGCATTTT.

CDR3 loop: CASSQGVRNTGELFF. CDR3 DNA: TGCGCCAGCAGCCAAGGGGTGCGAAACACCGGGGAGCTGTTTTTT. The chain uses TRBV4-1 and TRBJ2-2; D gene ambiguous. Germline V gives CDR1 MGHRA, CDR2 YSYEKL. There are 15 residues in the CDR3. V lost 1 base and J lost 2, with 8 bases in between.

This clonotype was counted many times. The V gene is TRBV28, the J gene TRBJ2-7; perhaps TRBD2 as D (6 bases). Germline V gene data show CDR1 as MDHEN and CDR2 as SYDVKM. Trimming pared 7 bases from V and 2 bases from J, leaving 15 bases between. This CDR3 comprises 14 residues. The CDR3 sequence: CASKSTRRAYEQYF. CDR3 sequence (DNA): TGTGCCAGCAAAAGTACTCGGAGGGCCTACGAGCAGTACTTC. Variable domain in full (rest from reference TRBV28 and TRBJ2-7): DVKVTQSSRYLVKRTGEKVFLECVQDMDHENMFWYRQDPGLGLRLIYFSYDVKMKEKGDIPEGYSVSREKKERFSLILESASTNQTSMYLCASKSTRRAYEQYFGPGTRLTVT.